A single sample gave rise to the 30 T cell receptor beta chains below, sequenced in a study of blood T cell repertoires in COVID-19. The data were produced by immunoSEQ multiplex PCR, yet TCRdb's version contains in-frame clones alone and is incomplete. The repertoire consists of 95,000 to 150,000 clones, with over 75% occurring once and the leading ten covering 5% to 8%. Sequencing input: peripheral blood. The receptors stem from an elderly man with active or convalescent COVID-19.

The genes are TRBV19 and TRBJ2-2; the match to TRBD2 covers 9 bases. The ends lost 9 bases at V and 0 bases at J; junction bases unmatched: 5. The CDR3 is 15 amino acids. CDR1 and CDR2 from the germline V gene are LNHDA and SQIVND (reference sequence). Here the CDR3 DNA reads TGTGCCAGCTATCGGACTAGCGCGAACACCGGGGAGCTGTTTTTT. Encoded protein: CASYRTSANTGELFF.

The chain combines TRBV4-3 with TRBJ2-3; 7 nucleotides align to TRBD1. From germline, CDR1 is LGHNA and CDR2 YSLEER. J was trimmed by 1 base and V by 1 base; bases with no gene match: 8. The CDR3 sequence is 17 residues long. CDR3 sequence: CASSQGSEGAGTDTQYF. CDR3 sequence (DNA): TGCGCCAGCAGCCAAGGTAGCGAGGGGGCTGGCACAGATACGCAGTATTTT.

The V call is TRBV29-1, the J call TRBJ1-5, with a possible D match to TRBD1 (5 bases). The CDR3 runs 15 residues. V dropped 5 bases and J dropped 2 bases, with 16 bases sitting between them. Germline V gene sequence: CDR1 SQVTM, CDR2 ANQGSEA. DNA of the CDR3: TGCAGCGTTAACAAAGGGGTATTAGGCAATCAGCCCCAGCATTTT. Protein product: CSVNKGVLGNQPQHF.

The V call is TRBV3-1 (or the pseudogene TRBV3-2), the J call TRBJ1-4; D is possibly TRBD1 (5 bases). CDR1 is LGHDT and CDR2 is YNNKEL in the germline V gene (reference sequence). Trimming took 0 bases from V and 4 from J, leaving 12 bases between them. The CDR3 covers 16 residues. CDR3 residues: CASSQDWGRGNEKLFF. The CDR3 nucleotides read TGTGCCAGCAGCCAAGATTGGGGGAGGGGTAATGAAAAACTGTTTTTT.

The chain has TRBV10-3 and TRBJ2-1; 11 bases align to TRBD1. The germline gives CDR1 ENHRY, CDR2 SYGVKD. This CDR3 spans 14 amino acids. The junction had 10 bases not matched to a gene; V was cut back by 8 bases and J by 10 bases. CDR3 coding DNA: TGTGCCATCGAGGACAGGGGGCGAATCGACGAGCAGTTCTTC. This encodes CAIEDRGRIDEQFF.

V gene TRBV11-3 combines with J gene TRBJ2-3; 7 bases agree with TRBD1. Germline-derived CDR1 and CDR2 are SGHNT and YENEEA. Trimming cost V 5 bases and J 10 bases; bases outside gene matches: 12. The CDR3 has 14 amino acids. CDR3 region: CASSRTTGAVAQYF. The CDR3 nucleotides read TGTGCCAGCAGCCGTACAACAGGGGCCGTTGCGCAGTATTTT.

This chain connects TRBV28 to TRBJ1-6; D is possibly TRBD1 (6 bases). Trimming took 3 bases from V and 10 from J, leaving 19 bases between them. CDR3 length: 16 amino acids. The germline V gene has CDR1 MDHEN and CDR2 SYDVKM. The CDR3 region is CASSLLQGGSFSPLHF. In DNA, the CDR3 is TGTGCCAGCAGTTTGTTACAGGGCGGGTCATTCTCACCCCTCCACTTT.

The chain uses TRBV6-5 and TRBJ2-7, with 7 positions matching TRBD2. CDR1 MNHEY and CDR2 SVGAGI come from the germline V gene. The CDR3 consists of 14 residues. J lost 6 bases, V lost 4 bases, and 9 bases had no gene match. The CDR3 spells CASSSGLTSAEQYF. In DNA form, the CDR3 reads TGTGCCAGCAGTTCGGGACTAACGTCGGCCGAGCAGTACTTC.

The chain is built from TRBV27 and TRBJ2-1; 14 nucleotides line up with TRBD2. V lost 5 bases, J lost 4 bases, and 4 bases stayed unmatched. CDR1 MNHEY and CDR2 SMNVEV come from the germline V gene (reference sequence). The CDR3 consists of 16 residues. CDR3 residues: CASSPRLAGGYNEQFF. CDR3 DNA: TGTGCCAGCAGTCCCAGACTAGCGGGAGGGTACAATGAGCAGTTCTTC.

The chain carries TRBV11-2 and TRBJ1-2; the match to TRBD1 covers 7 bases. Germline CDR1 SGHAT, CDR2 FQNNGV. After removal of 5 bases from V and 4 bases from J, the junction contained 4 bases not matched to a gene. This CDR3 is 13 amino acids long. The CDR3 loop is CASSPGQSYGYTF. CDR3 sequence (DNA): TGTGCCAGCAGCCCGGGACAGAGCTATGGCTACACCTTC.

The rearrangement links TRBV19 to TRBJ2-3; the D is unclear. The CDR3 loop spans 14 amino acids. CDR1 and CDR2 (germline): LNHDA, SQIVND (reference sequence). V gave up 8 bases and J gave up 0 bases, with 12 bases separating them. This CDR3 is CASVARSSTDTQYF. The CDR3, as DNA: TGTGCCAGTGTGGCGAGGTCTAGCACAGATACGCAGTATTTT.

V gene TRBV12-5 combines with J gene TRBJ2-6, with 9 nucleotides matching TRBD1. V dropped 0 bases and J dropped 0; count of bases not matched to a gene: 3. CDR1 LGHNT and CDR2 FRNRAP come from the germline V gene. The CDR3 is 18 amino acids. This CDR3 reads CASGLVQGATSGANVLTF. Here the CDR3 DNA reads TGTGCTAGTGGTTTGGTACAGGGGGCCACCTCTGGGGCCAACGTCCTGACTTTC.

Written as DNA, the CDR3 is TGTGCCAGCAGCCTATCGGCGGATCAGCCCCAGCATTTT. This encodes CASSLSADQPQHF. The J gene is TRBJ1-5, the V gene TRBV12-3 or TRBV12-4; D uncertain. This CDR3 contains 13 residues. V shed 6 bases and J shed 5 bases, with 11 bases lying between them.

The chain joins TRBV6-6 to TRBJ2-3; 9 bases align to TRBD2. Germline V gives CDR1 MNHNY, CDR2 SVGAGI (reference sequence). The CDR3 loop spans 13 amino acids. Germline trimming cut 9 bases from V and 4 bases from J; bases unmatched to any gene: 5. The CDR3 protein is CASGTSRSDTQYF. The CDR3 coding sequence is TGTGCCAGTGGGACTAGCCGGTCAGATACGCAGTATTTT.

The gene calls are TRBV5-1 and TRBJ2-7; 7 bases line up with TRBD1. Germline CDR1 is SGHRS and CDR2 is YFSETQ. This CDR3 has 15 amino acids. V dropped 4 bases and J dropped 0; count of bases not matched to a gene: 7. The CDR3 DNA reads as TGCGCCAGCAGCCTCCGGACAGGAACCTCCTACGAGCAGTACTTC. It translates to CASSLRTGTSYEQYF.

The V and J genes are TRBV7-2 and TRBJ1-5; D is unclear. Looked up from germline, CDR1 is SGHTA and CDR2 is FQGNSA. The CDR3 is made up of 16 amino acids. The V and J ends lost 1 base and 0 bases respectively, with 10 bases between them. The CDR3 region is CASSLESYNSNQPQHF. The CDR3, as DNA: TGTGCCAGCAGCTTAGAGAGTTATAATAGCAATCAGCCCCAGCATTTT.

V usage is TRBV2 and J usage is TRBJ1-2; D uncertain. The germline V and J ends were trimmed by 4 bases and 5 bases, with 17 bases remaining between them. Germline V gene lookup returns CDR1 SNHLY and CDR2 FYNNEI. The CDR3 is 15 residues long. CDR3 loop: CASSGRPNSLYGYTF. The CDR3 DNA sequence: TGTGCCAGCAGTGGCAGGCCAAACTCGCTATATGGCTACACCTTC.

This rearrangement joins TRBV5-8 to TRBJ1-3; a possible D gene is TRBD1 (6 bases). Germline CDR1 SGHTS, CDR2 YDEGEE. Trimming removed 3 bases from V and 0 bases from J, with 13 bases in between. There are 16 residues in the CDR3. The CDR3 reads CASSSGTHASGNTIYF. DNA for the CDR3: TGTGCCAGCAGCTCAGGGACACACGCCTCTGGAAACACCATATATTTT.

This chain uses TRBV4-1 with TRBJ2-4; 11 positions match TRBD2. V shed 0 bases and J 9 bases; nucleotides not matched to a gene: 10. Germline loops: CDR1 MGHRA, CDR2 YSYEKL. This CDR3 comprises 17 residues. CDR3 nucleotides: TGCGCCAGCAGCCAAGAGGCGACTAGCGGGACTTGGATCATTCAGTACTTC. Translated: CASSQEATSGTWIIQYF.

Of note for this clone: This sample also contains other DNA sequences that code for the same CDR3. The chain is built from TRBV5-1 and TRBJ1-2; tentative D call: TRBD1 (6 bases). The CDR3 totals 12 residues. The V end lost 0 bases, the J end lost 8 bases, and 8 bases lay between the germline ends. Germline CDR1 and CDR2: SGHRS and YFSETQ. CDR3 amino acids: CASSLDRDGYTF. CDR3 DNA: TGCGCCAGCAGCTTGGACAGGGACGGCTACACCTTC.

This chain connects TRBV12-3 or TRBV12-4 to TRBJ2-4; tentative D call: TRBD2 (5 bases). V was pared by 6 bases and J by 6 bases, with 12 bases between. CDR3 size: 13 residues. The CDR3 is CASRGLVRNIQYF. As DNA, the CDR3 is TGTGCCAGCAGAGGACTGGTGCGAAACATTCAGTACTTC.

This CDR3 reads CASGSNYEQYF. DNA for the CDR3: TGTGCCAGCGGGAGCAATTACGAGCAGTACTTC. The rearrangement uses TRBV12-3 or TRBV12-4 and TRBJ2-7; D perhaps matches TRBD2 (5 bases). V lost 8 bases to trimming and J lost 4 bases, with 9 bases between them. The CDR3 is 11 residues long.

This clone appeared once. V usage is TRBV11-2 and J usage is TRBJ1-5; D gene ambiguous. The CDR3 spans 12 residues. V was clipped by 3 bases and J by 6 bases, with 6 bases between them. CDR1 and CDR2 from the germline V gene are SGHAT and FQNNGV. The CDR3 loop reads CASSFGGQPQHF. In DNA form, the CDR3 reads TGTGCCAGCAGCTTTGGAGGTCAGCCCCAGCATTTT.

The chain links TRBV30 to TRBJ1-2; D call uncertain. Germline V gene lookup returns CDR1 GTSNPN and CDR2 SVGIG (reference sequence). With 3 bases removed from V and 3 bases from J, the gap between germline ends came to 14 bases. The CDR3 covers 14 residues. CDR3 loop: CAWSGGTEHYGYTF. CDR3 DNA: TGTGCCTGGAGCGGAGGCACAGAACACTATGGCTACACCTTC.

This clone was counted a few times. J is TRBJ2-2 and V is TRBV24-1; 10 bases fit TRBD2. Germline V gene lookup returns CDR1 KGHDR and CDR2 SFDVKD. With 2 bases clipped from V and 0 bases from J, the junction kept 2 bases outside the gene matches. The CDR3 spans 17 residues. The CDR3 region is CATSDSSGSTNTGELFF. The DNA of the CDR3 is TGTGCCACCAGTGATTCTAGCGGGAGTACGAACACCGGGGAGCTGTTTTTT.

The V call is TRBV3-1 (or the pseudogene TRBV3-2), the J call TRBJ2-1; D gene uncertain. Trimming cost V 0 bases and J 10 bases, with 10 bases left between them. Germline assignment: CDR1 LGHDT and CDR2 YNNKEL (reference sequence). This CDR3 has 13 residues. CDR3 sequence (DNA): TGTGCCAGCAGCCAAGAGAGCAGGCGCGAGCAGTTCTTC. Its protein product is CASSQESRREQFF.

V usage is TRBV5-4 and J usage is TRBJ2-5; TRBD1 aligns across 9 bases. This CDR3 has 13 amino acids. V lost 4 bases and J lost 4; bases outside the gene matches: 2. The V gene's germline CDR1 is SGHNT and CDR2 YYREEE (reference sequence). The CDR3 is CASSRGQGETQYF. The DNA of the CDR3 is TGTGCCAGCAGCCGGGGACAGGGAGAGACCCAGTACTTC.

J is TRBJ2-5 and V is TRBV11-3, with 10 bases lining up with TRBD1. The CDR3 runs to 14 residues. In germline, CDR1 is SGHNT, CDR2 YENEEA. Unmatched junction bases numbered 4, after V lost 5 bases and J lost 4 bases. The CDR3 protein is CASSDRGHSETQYF. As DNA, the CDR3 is TGTGCCAGCAGCGACAGGGGGCACTCAGAGACCCAGTACTTC.

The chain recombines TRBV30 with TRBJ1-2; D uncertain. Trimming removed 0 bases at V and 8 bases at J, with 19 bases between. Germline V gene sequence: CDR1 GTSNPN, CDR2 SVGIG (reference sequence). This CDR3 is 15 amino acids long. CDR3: CAWSVRGSRREGYTF. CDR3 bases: TGTGCCTGGAGTGTACGAGGGTCCCGTCGGGAGGGCTACACCTTC.

The CDR3 DNA reads TGTGCCAGCAGTTCCATCGGGACTAGTCCCTACGAGCAGTACTTC. Residues: CASSSIGTSPYEQYF. The V gene is TRBV28, the J gene TRBJ2-7; 8 nucleotides match TRBD2. After removal of 4 bases from V and 2 bases from J, the junction contained 7 bases not matched to a gene. Germline V gene lookup returns CDR1 MDHEN and CDR2 SYDVKM. The CDR3 has 15 amino acids.